The source of this T cell receptor beta chain is a study of T cell responses to AZD1222 COVID-19 vaccine. V shed 2 bases and J 2 bases; nucleotides not matched to a gene: 6. The CDR3 has 17 amino acids. Germline CDR1 and CDR2: LGHDT and YNNKEL (reference sequence). Only in-frame clones appear in the TCRdb table, and some are missing; sequencing was by immunoSEQ multiplex PCR. This table has about 210,000 clones, approximately 94% appearing once. This material consisted of peripheral blood, taken 28 days after the second dose of the MenACWY control vaccine. The chain is built from TRBV3-1 (or the pseudogene TRBV3-2) and TRBJ2-1; 10 bases are a match to TRBD2. This receptor was identified in an adult who received the MenACWY meningococcal vaccine as a control. The DNA for the CDR3 is TGTGCCAGCAGCCAAATAGGCGGGACTAGCGCCTACAATGAGCAGTTCTTC. Translated, it gives CASSQIGGTSAYNEQFF.